This T cell receptor (beta chain) was documented in a study of T-cell memory formation after mild COVID-19. From the 5' RACE reads, TCRdb called clonotypes with MiXCR, one entry per CDR3 protein. The repertoire holds about 430,000 distinct CDR3 sequences, with 20% to 30% as singletons. Germline V gene lookup returns CDR1 SGHVS and CDR2 FQNEAQ. The CDR3 is made up of 15 amino acids. The V segment lost 3 bases and the J segment 2 bases; nucleotides outside the gene matches: 4. This clonotype was seen only a few times. Material: PBMCs or a T cell subset sorted from them (not recorded which). The TCR was taken from an adult woman who had mild COVID-19 (a few samples of this study predate the infection). Cell type and time point are not known. The gene calls are TRBV7-8 and TRBJ2-1; 7 bases line up with TRBD2. The DNA of the CDR3 is TGTGCCAGCAGCTTCGAGGCGGGGGCCTACAATGAGCAGTTCTTC. The encoded protein is CASSFEAGAYNEQFF.